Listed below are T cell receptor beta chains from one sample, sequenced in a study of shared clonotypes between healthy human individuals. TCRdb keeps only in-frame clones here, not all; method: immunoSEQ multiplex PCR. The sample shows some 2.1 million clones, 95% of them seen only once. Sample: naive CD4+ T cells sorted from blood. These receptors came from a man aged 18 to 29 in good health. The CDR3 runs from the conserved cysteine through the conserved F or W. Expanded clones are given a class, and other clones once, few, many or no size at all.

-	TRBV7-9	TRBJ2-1	CASSPGTSGTGNLREQFF
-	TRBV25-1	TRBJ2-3	CASTDGGRRADTQYF
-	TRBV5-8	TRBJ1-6	CASSRRGSYNSPLHF
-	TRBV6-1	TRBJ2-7	CASVAGGPYEQYF
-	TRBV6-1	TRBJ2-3	CASSDPFLSTDTQYF
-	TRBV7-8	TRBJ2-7	CASSLDGGPYEQYF
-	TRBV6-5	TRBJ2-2	CASTRQRTGELFF
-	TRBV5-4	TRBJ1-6	CASSLYGVGSPLHF
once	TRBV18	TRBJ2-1	CASSPPSSYNEQFF
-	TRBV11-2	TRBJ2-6	CASSFQGGRVAGANVLTF
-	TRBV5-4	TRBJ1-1	CASSLANRETPEAFF
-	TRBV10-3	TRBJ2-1	CAISESQVRSEQFF
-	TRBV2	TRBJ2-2	CASSLDRGYGGELFF
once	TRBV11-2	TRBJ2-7	CASRGAAYEQYF